The clone carrying this T cell receptor (beta chain) was counted ten times or more. Its antigen remains unknown. The sample comes from a study of Graves' ophthalmopathy and Graves' hyperthyroidism. Whole-study results and caveats: Ophthalmopathy was separated from stable hyperthyroidism by a 13-signature model with over 85% sensitivity and around 81% specificity.

Amplification from RNA transcripts yielded the TCR beta CDR3 regions. A first-round RT-PCR used HTBI primers, followed by a second-round multiplex PCR. TCRdb re-called the multiplex PCR reads through MiXCR, storing one row per CDR3 protein. The sample contains about 390,000 distinct CDR3 sequences, about 18% of which appear only once. The sequencing sample was made of peripheral blood. This receptor was obtained from an adult woman with stable Graves' hyperthyroidism.

This chain's CDR3 is CASSPTPSGSYEQYF. CDR3 in DNA: TGTGCCAGCAGCCCTACCCCTAGCGGGAGTTACGAGCAGTACTTC. V and J are TRBV7-9 and TRBJ2-7, with TRBD2 matching 10 bases. Per the germline V gene, CDR1 is SEHNR and CDR2 is FQNEAQ (reference sequence). V lost 5 bases to trimming and J lost 4 bases; unmatched junction nucleotides: 8. The CDR3 is 15 residues long. Full variable domain (missing parts from reference TRBV7-9 and TRBJ2-7): DTGVSQNPRHKITKRGQNVTFRCDPISEHNRLYWYRQTLGQGPEFLTYFQNEAQLEKSRLLSDRFSAERPKGSFSTLEIQRTEQGDSAMYLCASSPTPSGSYEQYFGPGTRLTVT.